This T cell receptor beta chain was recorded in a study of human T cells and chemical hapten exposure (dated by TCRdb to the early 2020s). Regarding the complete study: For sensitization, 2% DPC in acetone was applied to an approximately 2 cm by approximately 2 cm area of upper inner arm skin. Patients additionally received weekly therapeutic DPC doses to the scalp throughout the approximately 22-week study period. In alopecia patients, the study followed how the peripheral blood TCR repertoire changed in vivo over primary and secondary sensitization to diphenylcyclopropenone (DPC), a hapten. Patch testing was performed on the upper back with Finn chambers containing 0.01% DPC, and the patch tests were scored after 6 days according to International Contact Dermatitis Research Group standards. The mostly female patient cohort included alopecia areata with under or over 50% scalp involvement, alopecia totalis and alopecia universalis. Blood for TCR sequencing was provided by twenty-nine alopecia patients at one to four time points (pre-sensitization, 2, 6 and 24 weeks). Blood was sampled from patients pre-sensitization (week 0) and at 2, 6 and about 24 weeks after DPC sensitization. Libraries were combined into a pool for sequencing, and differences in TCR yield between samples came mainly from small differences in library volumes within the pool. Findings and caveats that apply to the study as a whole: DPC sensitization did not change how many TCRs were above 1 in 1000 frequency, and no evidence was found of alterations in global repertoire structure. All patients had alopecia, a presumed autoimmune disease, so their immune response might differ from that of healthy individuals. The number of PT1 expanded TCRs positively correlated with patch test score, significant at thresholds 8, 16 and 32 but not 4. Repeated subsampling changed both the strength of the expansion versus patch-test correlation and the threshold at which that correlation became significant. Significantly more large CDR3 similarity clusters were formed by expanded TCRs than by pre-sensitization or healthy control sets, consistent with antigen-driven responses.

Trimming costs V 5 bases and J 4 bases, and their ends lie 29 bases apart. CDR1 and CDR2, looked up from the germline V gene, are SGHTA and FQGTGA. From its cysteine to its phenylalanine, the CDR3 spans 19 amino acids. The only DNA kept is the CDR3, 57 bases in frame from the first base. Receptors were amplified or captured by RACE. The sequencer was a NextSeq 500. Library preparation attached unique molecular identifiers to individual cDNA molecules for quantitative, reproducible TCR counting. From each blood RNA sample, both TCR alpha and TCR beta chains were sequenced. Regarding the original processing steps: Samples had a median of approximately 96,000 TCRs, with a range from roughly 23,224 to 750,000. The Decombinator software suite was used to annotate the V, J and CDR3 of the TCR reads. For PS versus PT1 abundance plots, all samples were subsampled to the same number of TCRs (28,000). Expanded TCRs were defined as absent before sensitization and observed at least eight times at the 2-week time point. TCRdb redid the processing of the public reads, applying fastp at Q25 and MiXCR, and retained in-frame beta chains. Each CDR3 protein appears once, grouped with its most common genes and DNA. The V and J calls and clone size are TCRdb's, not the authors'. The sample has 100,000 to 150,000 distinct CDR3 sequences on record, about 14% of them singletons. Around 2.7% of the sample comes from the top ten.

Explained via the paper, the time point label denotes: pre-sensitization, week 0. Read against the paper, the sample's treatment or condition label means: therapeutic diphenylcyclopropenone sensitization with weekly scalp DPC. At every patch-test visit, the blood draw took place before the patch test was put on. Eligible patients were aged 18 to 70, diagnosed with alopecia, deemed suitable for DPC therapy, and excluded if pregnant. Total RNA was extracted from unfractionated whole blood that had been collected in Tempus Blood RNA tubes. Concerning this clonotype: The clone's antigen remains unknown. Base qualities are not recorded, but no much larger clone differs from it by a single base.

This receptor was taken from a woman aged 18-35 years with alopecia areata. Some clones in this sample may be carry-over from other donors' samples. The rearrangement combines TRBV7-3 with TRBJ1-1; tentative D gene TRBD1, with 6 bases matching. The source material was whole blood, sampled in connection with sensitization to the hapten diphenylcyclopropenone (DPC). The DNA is TGTGCCAGCAGCCCCTCCGGCAGGGGAGGGGGGGTTGAAGGCACTGAAGCTTTCTTT. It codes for CASSPSGRGGGVEGTEAFF.